This note documents a single T cell receptor beta chain sequence. Its antigen is currently unknown. These data come from a study of cytomegalovirus exposure and HLA in healthy donors. PCR used 60 Vbeta primers and 13 Jbeta primers. TCRdb's table, derived via immunoSEQ multiplex PCR, lists solely in-frame clones and lacks some. This sample carries approximately 220,000 clones, around four fifths of them seen once, and the ten largest clones take 0.71%. Germline CDR1 and CDR2: MNHNY and SVGAGI (reference sequence). CDR3 length: 13 amino acids. Unmatched junction bases numbered 9, after V lost 5 bases and J lost 12 bases. Study outcomes and limitations: An assumption of roughly uniform sequencing depth across donors underlay the presence/absence analyses. Rare TCR sequences dominated, though some public TCRs recurred in many donors. It was reportedly the case that the classifier diagnosed cytomegalovirus status with high specificity and sensitivity.

This clonotype was sampled from a boy younger than 10 in good health and CMV-seronegative. The material sequenced was PBMCs. This sequence joins TRBV6-6 and TRBJ2-1; the match to TRBD2 covers 8 bases. The CDR3 reads CASSPRGGDRQFF. CDR3 bases: TGTGCCAGCAGTCCCCGGGGGGGGGACCGGCAGTTCTTC.